The entry that follows covers one T cell receptor beta chain sequence. The CDR3 totals 13 residues. The germline CDR1 and CDR2 sequences are SGHTA and FQGNSA. With 8 bases removed from V and 5 bases from J, the gap between germline ends came to 15 bases. The data stem from a study of blood T cells in healthy people across ages. It was with a sample-barcoded 5' primer and a J-beta primer mix that a second PCR of about 6 to 11 cycles was run. One entry per CDR3 protein, called by TCRdb with MiXCR from the 5' RACE reads. Of hundreds of thousands of distinct CDR3 sequences in the sample, roughly 44% were seen once. The donors, healthy Caucasians from Russia, were aged about 6 to 90.

This TCR was recovered from a man aged 55 to 70 in good health. This rearrangement joins TRBV7-2 to TRBJ2-5, with unresolved D. Material for sequencing was blood. The CDR3 loop reads CASGRTALETQYF. The CDR3 DNA follows: TGTGCCAGCGGCCGCACTGCGTTGGAGACCCAGTACTTC. Variable domain in full (rest from reference TRBV7-2 and TRBJ2-5): GAGVSQSPSNKVTEKGKDVELRCDPISGHTALYWYRQSLGQGLEFLIYFQGNSAPDKSGLPSDRFSAERTGGSVSTLTIQRTQQEDSAVYLCASGRTALETQYFGPGTRLLVL.